Listed below are T cell receptor beta chains from one sample, sequenced in a study of T cell changes during pregnancy in multiple sclerosis. Here immunoSEQ multiplex PCR was the method, and the copy in TCRdb shows in-frame clones only, minus some. The sample lists over 30,000 clones; 88% were seen once. The sample in question was CD4+ T cells from peripheral blood mononuclear cells, obtained before pregnancy. The receptors originated from a female donor with multiple sclerosis, enrolled in a pregnancy study. Each CDR3 is given with its conserved first and last residue. Fields, in order: D gene, J gene, clone size, V gene, CDR3 protein, CDR3 DNA. D genes are given only for firm matches. Expanded clones are given a class, and other clones once, few, many or no size at all.

D gene: TRBD2
J gene: TRBJ2-6
clone size: .
V gene: TRBV6-1
CDR3 protein: CAIRGGTGANVLTF
CDR3 DNA: TGTGCCATTCGCGGGGGGACCGGGGCCAACGTCCTGACTTTC

D gene: TRBD1
J gene: TRBJ1-5
clone size: .
V gene: TRBV5-6
CDR3 protein: CASSYQGARRYSNQPQHF
CDR3 DNA: TGTGCCAGCAGCTATCAGGGGGCAAGGCGCTATAGCAATCAGCCCCAGCATTTT

D gene: TRBD1
J gene: TRBJ2-2
clone size: .
V gene: TRBV6-1
CDR3 protein: CASSRQGAGGELFF
CDR3 DNA: TGTGCCAGCAGTCGCCAGGGGGCCGGCGGGGAGCTGTTTTTT

D gene: .
J gene: TRBJ1-4
clone size: .
V gene: TRBV11-2
CDR3 protein: CASSSPGRGSEKLFF
CDR3 DNA: TGTGCCAGCAGCTCCCCCGGCAGGGGTAGTGAAAAACTGTTTTTT

D gene: .
J gene: TRBJ2-7
clone size: .
V gene: TRBV19
CDR3 protein: CASSMYRDPNEQYF
CDR3 DNA: TGTGCCAGTAGTATGTACAGGGATCCCAACGAGCAGTACTTC

D gene: .
J gene: TRBJ1-1
clone size: .
V gene: TRBV28
CDR3 protein: CASSSERGNTEAFF
CDR3 DNA: TGTGCCAGCAGCTCGGAGCGGGGGAACACTGAAGCTTTCTTT

D gene: TRBD2
J gene: TRBJ2-1
clone size: .
V gene: TRBV5-4
CDR3 protein: CASSFGASGNNEQFF
CDR3 DNA: TGTGCCAGCAGCTTTGGGGCTAGCGGCAACAATGAGCAGTTCTTC

D gene: .
J gene: TRBJ2-3
clone size: .
V gene: TRBV6-6
CDR3 protein: CASSSDRSPTDTQYF
CDR3 DNA: TGTGCCAGCAGTTCCGACAGGTCCCCCACAGATACGCAGTATTTT

D gene: .
J gene: TRBJ2-5
clone size: .
V gene: TRBV28
CDR3 protein: CASSSGQHQETQYF
CDR3 DNA: TGTGCCAGCAGTTCGGGTCAACATCAAGAGACCCAGTACTTC

D gene: .
J gene: TRBJ2-3
clone size: .
V gene: TRBV4-1
CDR3 protein: CASSQERRTRGYF
CDR3 DNA: TGCGCCAGCAGCCAAGAAAGGCGGACTCGTGGGTATTTT

D gene: .
J gene: TRBJ2-7
clone size: .
V gene: TRBV5-1
CDR3 protein: CASSFWTAGSYEQYF
CDR3 DNA: TGCGCCAGCAGCTTTTGGACGGCGGGGTCCTACGAGCAGTACTTC

D gene: TRBD1
J gene: TRBJ2-7
clone size: .
V gene: TRBV2
CDR3 protein: CASKYGQGPYEQYF
CDR3 DNA: TGTGCCAGCAAATACGGACAGGGTCCCTACGAGCAGTACTTC

D gene: TRBD2
J gene: TRBJ2-1
clone size: .
V gene: TRBV14
CDR3 protein: CASSQGGLAGDWAYNEQFF
CDR3 DNA: TGTGCCAGCAGCCAAGGGGGACTAGCGGGAGATTGGGCATACAATGAGCAGTTCTTC

D gene: .
J gene: TRBJ1-1
clone size: .
V gene: TRBV4-1
CDR3 protein: CASSQGHLGVRTEAFF
CDR3 DNA: TGCGCCAGCAGCCAAGGTCACCTAGGGGTACGCACTGAAGCTTTCTTT

D gene: TRBD2
J gene: TRBJ2-5
clone size: .
V gene: TRBV7-6
CDR3 protein: CASSLGTSFEETQYF
CDR3 DNA: TGTGCCAGCAGCTTAGGGACTAGCTTTGAGGAGACCCAGTACTTC

D gene: TRBD2
J gene: TRBJ2-2
clone size: .
V gene: TRBV4-1
CDR3 protein: CASSNGRAKDGELFF
CDR3 DNA: TGCGCCAGCTCTAACGGGAGGGCAAAGGACGGGGAGCTGTTTTTT

D gene: .
J gene: TRBJ2-7
clone size: .
V gene: TRBV18
CDR3 protein: CASSPDRPDEQYF
CDR3 DNA: TGTGCCAGCTCACCAGACAGACCCGACGAGCAGTACTTC

D gene: .
J gene: TRBJ2-2
clone size: few
V gene: TRBV18
CDR3 protein: CASSPNSQGTGELFF
CDR3 DNA: TGTGCCAGCTCACCAAATAGCCAGGGGACCGGGGAGCTGTTTTTT

D gene: .
J gene: TRBJ2-3
clone size: .
V gene: TRBV5-1
CDR3 protein: CASSPRGGTDTQYF
CDR3 DNA: TGCGCCAGCAGCCCGCGTGGAGGCACAGATACGCAGTATTTT

D gene: .
J gene: TRBJ1-5
clone size: .
V gene: TRBV1
CDR3 protein: CTSSQRSFPQPQHF
CDR3 DNA: TGCACCAGCAGCCAGAGGTCATTTCCTCAGCCCCAGCATTTT

D gene: TRBD2
J gene: TRBJ2-5
clone size: .
V gene: TRBV28
CDR3 protein: CASSLSLAGLQETQYF
CDR3 DNA: TGTGCCAGCAGTTTAAGTCTAGCGGGATTACAAGAGACCCAGTACTTC

D gene: .
J gene: TRBJ1-4
clone size: .
V gene: TRBV28
CDR3 protein: CASSLGRGGKLFF
CDR3 DNA: TGTGCCAGCAGTTTGGGGAGGGGGGGAAAACTGTTTTTT

D gene: .
J gene: TRBJ2-5
clone size: .
V gene: TRBV28
CDR3 protein: CASSYRKETQYF
CDR3 DNA: TGTGCCAGCAGTTACAGGAAAGAGACCCAGTACTTC

D gene: .
J gene: TRBJ2-2
clone size: .
V gene: TRBV13
CDR3 protein: CASSWETGELFF
CDR3 DNA: TGTGCCAGCAGCTGGGAGACCGGGGAGCTGTTTTTT

D gene: .
J gene: TRBJ2-2
clone size: .
V gene: TRBV19
CDR3 protein: CASSIMAGLAVNTGELFF
CDR3 DNA: TGTGCCAGTAGTATAATGGCCGGGCTAGCAGTGAACACCGGGGAGCTGTTTTTT

D gene: .
J gene: TRBJ1-2
clone size: .
V gene: TRBV6-5
CDR3 protein: CASSYVLNYGYTF
CDR3 DNA: TGTGCCAGCAGTTACGTCCTTAACTATGGCTACACCTTC

D gene: .
J gene: TRBJ2-6
clone size: .
V gene: TRBV28
CDR3 protein: CASAQDSGANVLTF
CDR3 DNA: TGTGCCAGCGCCCAGGACTCTGGGGCCAACGTCCTGACTTTC

D gene: .
J gene: TRBJ2-1
clone size: .
V gene: TRBV6-1
CDR3 protein: CASSEGRGLRVEQFF
CDR3 DNA: TGTGCCAGCAGTGAAGGCAGGGGATTGCGGGTCGAGCAGTTCTTC

D gene: TRBD1
J gene: TRBJ1-4
clone size: .
V gene: TRBV9
CDR3 protein: CASSGGTGGEKLFF
CDR3 DNA: TGTGCCAGCAGCGGGGGCACAGGGGGTGAAAAACTGTTTTTT

D gene: TRBD2
J gene: TRBJ2-2
clone size: .
V gene: TRBV16
CDR3 protein: CASSQSGRDYGGELFF
CDR3 DNA: TGTGCCAGCAGCCAATCGGGCAGGGACTATGGCGGGGAGCTGTTTTTT

D gene: TRBD1
J gene: TRBJ2-7
clone size: once
V gene: TRBV7-9
CDR3 protein: CASSLRQGFYEQYF
CDR3 DNA: TGTGCCAGCAGCTTGCGACAGGGGTTCTACGAGCAGTACTTC

D gene: .
J gene: TRBJ2-5
clone size: .
V gene: TRBV9
CDR3 protein: CASSVGTLLGQETQYF
CDR3 DNA: TGTGCCAGCAGCGTAGGAACGTTACTAGGACAAGAGACCCAGTACTTC

D gene: .
J gene: TRBJ1-5
clone size: few
V gene: TRBV19
CDR3 protein: CASSGEADQPQHF
CDR3 DNA: TGTGCCAGCTCAGGGGAAGCAGATCAGCCCCAGCATTTT

D gene: .
J gene: TRBJ1-2
clone size: .
V gene: TRBV6-4
CDR3 protein: CASSENINYGYTF
CDR3 DNA: TGTGCCAGCAGCGAAAACATAAACTATGGCTACACCTTC

D gene: .
J gene: TRBJ1-3
clone size: .
V gene: TRBV4-3
CDR3 protein: CASSQGHLSSGNTIYF
CDR3 DNA: TGCGCCAGCAGCCAAGGACACTTGAGCTCTGGAAACACCATATATTTT

D gene: TRBD1
J gene: TRBJ2-5
clone size: medium-sized
V gene: TRBV2
CDR3 protein: CASSLGQGVETQYF
CDR3 DNA: TGTGCCAGCAGCCTTGGACAGGGCGTGGAGACCCAGTACTTC

D gene: .
J gene: TRBJ1-2
clone size: .
V gene: TRBV19
CDR3 protein: CASSIAQIYGYTF
CDR3 DNA: TGTGCCAGTAGTATAGCACAGATCTATGGCTACACCTTC

D gene: .
J gene: TRBJ1-1
clone size: .
V gene: TRBV2
CDR3 protein: CASTGENTEAFF
CDR3 DNA: TGTGCCAGCACAGGGGAAAACACTGAAGCTTTCTTT

D gene: .
J gene: TRBJ1-5
clone size: .
V gene: TRBV28
CDR3 protein: CASSMQGKNGQPQHF
CDR3 DNA: TGTGCCAGCAGTATGCAGGGAAAGAACGGGCAGCCCCAGCATTTT

D gene: .
J gene: TRBJ2-1
clone size: .
V gene: TRBV21-1
CDR3 protein: CARFPRLALHEQFF
CDR3 DNA: TGTGCCAGGTTCCCTCGTTTAGCGTTGCATGAGCAGTTCTTC

D gene: TRBD1
J gene: TRBJ2-1
clone size: .
V gene: TRBV9
CDR3 protein: CASSLGQGVFNEQFF
CDR3 DNA: TGTGCCAGCAGCTTGGGACAGGGGGTCTTCAATGAGCAGTTCTTC

D gene: TRBD1
J gene: TRBJ2-3
clone size: .
V gene: TRBV7-3
CDR3 protein: CASSSRGTGGADTQYF
CDR3 DNA: TGTGCCAGCAGCTCCAGGGGGACAGGGGGCGCAGATACGCAGTATTTT

D gene: TRBD2
J gene: TRBJ2-1
clone size: .
V gene: TRBV19
CDR3 protein: CASSIRLAGENEQFF
CDR3 DNA: TGTGCCAGTAGTATTAGACTAGCGGGAGAAAATGAGCAGTTCTTC

D gene: .
J gene: TRBJ1-2
clone size: .
V gene: TRBV30
CDR3 protein: CAWSVIQYGYTF
CDR3 DNA: TGTGCCTGGAGTGTAATACAGTATGGCTACACCTTC

D gene: TRBD1
J gene: TRBJ2-7
clone size: .
V gene: TRBV10-3
CDR3 protein: CAIGRDRREQYF
CDR3 DNA: TGTGCCATCGGCCGGGACAGGCGCGAGCAGTACTTC

D gene: .
J gene: TRBJ2-5
clone size: .
V gene: TRBV7-2
CDR3 protein: CASSFNPGNQETQYF
CDR3 DNA: TGTGCCAGCAGCTTCAACCCGGGAAACCAAGAGACCCAGTACTTC

D gene: .
J gene: TRBJ1-2
clone size: .
V gene: TRBV6-5
CDR3 protein: CASVQGGGYGYTF
CDR3 DNA: TGTGCCAGCGTCCAAGGGGGGGGCTATGGCTACACCTTC

D gene: .
J gene: TRBJ1-5
clone size: .
V gene: TRBV19
CDR3 protein: CASSIGDSINQPQHF
CDR3 DNA: TGTGCCAGTAGTATAGGAGACAGTATCAATCAGCCCCAGCATTTT

D gene: TRBD1
J gene: TRBJ1-5
clone size: .
V gene: TRBV28
CDR3 protein: CASSSDRVGQPQHF
CDR3 DNA: TGTGCCAGCAGTTCGGACAGGGTGGGTCAGCCCCAGCATTTT

D gene: TRBD2
J gene: TRBJ2-1
clone size: .
V gene: TRBV6-6
CDR3 protein: CASSSGTSGVNEQFF
CDR3 DNA: TGTGCCAGCAGTTCCGGGACTAGCGGCGTCAATGAGCAGTTCTTC

D gene: TRBD2
J gene: TRBJ2-1
clone size: .
V gene: TRBV29-1
CDR3 protein: CSVDQTSGSYNEQFF
CDR3 DNA: TGCAGCGTTGATCAGACTAGCGGATCCTACAATGAGCAGTTCTTC

D gene: TRBD1
J gene: TRBJ1-2
clone size: .
V gene: TRBV12-5
CDR3 protein: CASGTGVVFRGYTF
CDR3 DNA: TGTGCTAGTGGTACAGGGGTGGTATTCCGTGGCTACACCTTC

D gene: TRBD2
J gene: TRBJ2-7
clone size: .
V gene: TRBV5-4
CDR3 protein: CASSLGLAGGNHEQYF
CDR3 DNA: TGTGCCAGCAGTCTAGGACTAGCGGGAGGGAACCACGAGCAGTACTTC

D gene: .
J gene: TRBJ2-1
clone size: few
V gene: TRBV30
CDR3 protein: CAGRQASYNEQFF
CDR3 DNA: TGTGCCGGCCGACAGGCTTCCTACAATGAGCAGTTCTTC

D gene: .
J gene: TRBJ1-5
clone size: .
V gene: TRBV23-1
CDR3 protein: CAGFRQVESGYQPQHF
CDR3 DNA: TGCGCCGGCTTTAGACAGGTTGAGAGTGGCTATCAGCCCCAGCATTTT